This T cell receptor beta chain was identified during a study of T-cell reconstitution after alpha-beta-depleted transplantation in children. Researchers prepared the TCRbeta library using unique molecular identifiers, the study reports. TCRdb analysed the PCR reads with MiXCR anew, one entry per CDR3 protein. In the table there are 450,000 to 600,000 distinct CDR3 sequences, around a third of which are singletons. In this sample, this clonotype turned up a few times. The CDR3 loop spans 16 amino acids. Looked up from germline, CDR1 is SGHTA and CDR2 is FQGNSA. The V end was cut by 1 base, the J end by 2 bases, with 9 bases between.

Sample: PBMCs from the stem cell graft donor, taken from the stem cell graft. The V and J genes are TRBV7-2 and TRBJ2-6; the D gene is possibly TRBD1 (5 bases). The receptor was isolated from a human donor who donated a stem cell graft to a child with aplastic anemia. CDR3 DNA: TGTGCCAGCAGCTTAGAGGGGCAAGCTGGGGCCAACGTCCTGACTTTC. It yields the protein CASSLEGQAGANVLTF.